This T cell receptor beta chain was sequenced in a study of regulatory T cells in long-lasting Graves disease. Study results and limitations: Persistent Graves' disease cases displayed lower TCR diversity than newly diagnosed ones.

This clonotype has a handful of counts. What it binds is not known. Germline CDR1 is DFQATT and CDR2 is SNEGSKA (reference sequence). V was clipped by 1 base and J by 0 bases, with 13 bases between them. CDR3 length: 15 residues. Time point described: persistent/refractory GD, antithyroid drugs over 5 years with positive TRAb. The TCR library was prepared using RNA isolated from PBMCs. An endocrinology department located in Xi'an, China, was where the patients came from. In building TCR beta libraries, iRepertoire HTBI primers were used together with Arm-PCR of CDR3 regions. One entry per CDR3 protein results from TCRdb running MiXCR on the multiplex PCR reads. The data contain 400,000 to 450,000 distinct CDR3 sequences, roughly a quarter of them seen just once; the ten biggest clones take up roughly a quarter.

This receptor was taken from a female donor with Graves disease. Sequences were derived from peripheral blood mononuclear cells (PBMCs), sampled when the disease was refractory, from a patient treated with antithyroid drugs. This sequence joins TRBV20-1 and TRBJ2-7; D could derive from TRBD1 or TRBD2 (5 bases each). CDR3 sequence: CSARGWDRNSYEQYF. The CDR3 DNA sequence: TGCAGTGCTAGAGGATGGGACCGTAACTCCTACGAGCAGTACTTC.